This TCR beta chain came from a study of shared clonotypes between healthy human individuals. This CDR3 has 14 residues. V was shortened by 0 bases and J by 3 bases, with 9 bases between the two germline ends. Germline CDR1 is SGHTA and CDR2 is FQGTGA. This clone has a count of ten or more. The method was immunoSEQ multiplex PCR; TCRdb's version includes in-frame clones alone and lacks a portion of them. Of about 460,000 clones in the sample, 70% to 80% are singletons; the top ten hold around 13%. Sample: PBMCs. The receptor was derived from a woman aged 40 to 50 in good health. Some clones in this sample may be carry-over from other donors' samples. The chain joins TRBV7-3 to TRBJ2-7, with D perhaps assigned TRBD1 or TRBD2 (5 bases each). CDR3 sequence (DNA): TGTGCCAGCAGCTTAACCGGGACGGGCTACGAGCAGTACTTC. It specifies CASSLTGTGYEQYF.